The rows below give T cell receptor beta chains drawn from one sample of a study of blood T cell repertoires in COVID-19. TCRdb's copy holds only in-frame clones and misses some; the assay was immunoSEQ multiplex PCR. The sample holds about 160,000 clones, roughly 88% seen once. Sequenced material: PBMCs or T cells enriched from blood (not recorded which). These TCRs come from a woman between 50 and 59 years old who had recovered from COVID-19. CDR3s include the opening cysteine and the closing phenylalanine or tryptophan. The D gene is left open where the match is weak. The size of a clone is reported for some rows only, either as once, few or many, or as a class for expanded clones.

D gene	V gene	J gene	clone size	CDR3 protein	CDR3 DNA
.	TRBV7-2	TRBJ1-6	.	CASSLNPILSPLHF	TGTGCCAGCAGCTTAAATCCGATACTTTCACCCCTCCACTTT
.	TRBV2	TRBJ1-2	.	CASSRVQPYGYTF	TGTGCCAGCAGTAGAGTACAGCCCTATGGCTACACCTTC
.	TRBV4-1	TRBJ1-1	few	CANTLNDRNTEAFF	TGCGCCAATACCTTAAATGACAGAAACACTGAAGCTTTCTTT
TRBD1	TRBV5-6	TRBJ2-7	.	CASRSYRGLYEQYF	TGTGCCAGCAGAAGTTACAGGGGTCTCTACGAGCAGTACTTC
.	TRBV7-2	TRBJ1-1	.	CASSLDRHLNTEAFF	TGTGCCAGCAGCTTAGATAGACACCTGAACACTGAAGCTTTCTTT
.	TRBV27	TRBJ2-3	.	CASRLSSDTQYF	TGTGCCAGCAGATTGAGCTCAGATACGCAGTATTTT
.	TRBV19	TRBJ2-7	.	CASSWQGTHEQYF	TGTGCCAGTAGTTGGCAGGGTACCCACGAGCAGTACTTC
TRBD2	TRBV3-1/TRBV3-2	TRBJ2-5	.	CASSQGSGGARVRETQYF	TGTGCCAGCAGCCAAGGGAGCGGGGGGGCCAGGGTTCGGGAGACCCAGTACTTC
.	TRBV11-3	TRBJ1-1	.	CASSLEVNTEAFF	TGTGCCAGCAGCTTGGAGGTGAACACTGAAGCTTTCTTT
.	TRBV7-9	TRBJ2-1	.	CASSLAGTGNEQFF	TGTGCCAGCAGCTTAGCTGGGACTGGCAATGAGCAGTTCTTC
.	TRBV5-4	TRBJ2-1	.	CASSRGWGDEQFF	TGTGCCAGCAGCCGCGGTTGGGGCGATGAGCAGTTCTTC
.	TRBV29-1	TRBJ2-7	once	CSDGRGPYEQYF	TGCAGTGACGGGAGGGGGCCCTACGAGCAGTACTTC
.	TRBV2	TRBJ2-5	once	CASPTTGETQYF	TGTGCCAGCCCGACAACGGGGGAGACCCAGTACTTC
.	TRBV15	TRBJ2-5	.	CATSSGGETQYF	TGTGCCACCAGCAGCGGAGGAGAGACCCAGTACTTC
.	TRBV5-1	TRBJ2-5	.	CASSFGGGAGSETQYF	TGCGCCAGCAGCTTCGGCGGGGGCGCCGGGAGTGAGACCCAGTACTTC
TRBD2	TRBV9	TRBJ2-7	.	CASSVVASGGRNEQYF	TGTGCCAGCAGCGTAGTGGCTAGCGGGGGACGCAACGAGCAGTACTTC
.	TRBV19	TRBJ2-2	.	CATRIGWNTGELFF	TGTGCTACTAGAATCGGGTGGAACACCGGGGAGCTGTTTTTT
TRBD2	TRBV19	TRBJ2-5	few	CASSTSHGASGLETQYF	TGTGCCAGTAGTACCTCCCATGGGGCTAGCGGATTGGAGACCCAGTACTTC
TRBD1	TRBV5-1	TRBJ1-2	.	CASREKTGAKGGYTF	TGCGCCAGCAGGGAAAAGACAGGGGCCAAGGGTGGCTACACCTTC
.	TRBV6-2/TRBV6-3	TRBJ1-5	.	CASSQWAGRGGDQPQHF	TGTGCCAGCAGTCAATGGGCAGGAAGGGGGGGTGATCAGCCCCAGCATTTT
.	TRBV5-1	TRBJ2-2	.	CASAESPRGTGELFF	TGCGCCAGTGCAGAATCCCCTCGGGGTACCGGGGAGCTGTTTTTT
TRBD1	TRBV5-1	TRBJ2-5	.	CASVPPGTGNTETQYF	TGCGCCAGCGTCCCCCCCGGGACAGGGAATACAGAGACCCAGTACTTC
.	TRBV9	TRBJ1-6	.	CASSVAGSGSPLHF	TGTGCCAGCAGCGTAGCAGGGTCAGGTTCACCCCTCCACTTT
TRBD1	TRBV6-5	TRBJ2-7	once	CASGRQGGTYEQYF	TGTGCCAGCGGGAGACAGGGGGGCACCTACGAGCAGTACTTC
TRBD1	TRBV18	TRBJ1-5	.	CASSWGQDNQPQHF	TGTGCCAGCTCATGGGGACAGGACAATCAGCCCCAGCATTTT
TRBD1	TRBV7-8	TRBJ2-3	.	CASSLRQGWTDTQYF	TGTGCCAGCAGCCTTCGACAGGGTTGGACAGATACGCAGTATTTT
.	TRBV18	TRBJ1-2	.	CASSPPLEESYGYTF	TGTGCCAGCTCACCACCGTTAGAGGAAAGCTATGGCTACACCTTC
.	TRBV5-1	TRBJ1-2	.	CASREGTATNYGYTF	TGCGCCAGCAGGGAGGGGACGGCTACTAACTATGGCTACACCTTC
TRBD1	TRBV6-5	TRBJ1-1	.	CASNRDRVYTEAFF	TGTGCCAGCAATAGGGACAGGGTTTACACTGAAGCTTTCTTT
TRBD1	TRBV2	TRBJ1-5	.	CASSDGTGNQPQHF	TGTGCCAGCAGTGACGGGACAGGAAATCAGCCCCAGCATTTT
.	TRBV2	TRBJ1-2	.	CASSLRGRDTF	TGTGCCAGCAGCCTAAGAGGGCGGGACACCTTC
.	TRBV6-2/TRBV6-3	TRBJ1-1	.	CASSYGEGAEAFF	TGTGCCAGCAGTTACGGGGAGGGGGCTGAAGCTTTCTTT
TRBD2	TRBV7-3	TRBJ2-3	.	CASSPLAGDEDTQYF	TGTGCCAGCAGCCCACTAGCGGGGGACGAAGATACGCAGTATTTT
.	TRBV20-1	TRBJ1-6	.	CSTHSLALHF	TGCAGTACACACAGCCTTGCCCTCCACTTT
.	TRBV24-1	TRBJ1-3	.	CATSAAPRGSGNTIYF	TGTGCCACCAGTGCCGCGCCAAGGGGCTCTGGAAACACCATATATTTT
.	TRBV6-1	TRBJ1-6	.	CAASRLTGSPLHF	TGTGCCGCGAGCCGCTTAACGGGGTCACCCCTCCACTTT
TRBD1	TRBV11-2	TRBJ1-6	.	CASSLRGQGTHNSPLHF	TGTGCCAGCAGCTTACGGGGACAGGGTACCCATAATTCACCCCTCCACTTT
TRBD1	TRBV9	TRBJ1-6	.	CASSEGASRSPLHF	TGTGCCAGCAGCGAGGGGGCCAGTCGGTCACCCCTCCACTTT
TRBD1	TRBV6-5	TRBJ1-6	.	CASSHRDSHSPLHF	TGTGCCAGCAGTCACCGGGACAGCCATTCACCCCTCCACTTT
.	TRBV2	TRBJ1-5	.	CASSSGGSWGLQPQHF	TGTGCCAGCAGCTCCGGGGGGTCTTGGGGGCTGCAGCCCCAGCATTTT
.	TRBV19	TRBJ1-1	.	CASSIVQGFEAFF	TGTGCCAGTAGTATTGTTCAGGGGTTTGAAGCTTTCTTT
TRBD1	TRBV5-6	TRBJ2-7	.	CASRRTGVYEQYF	TGTGCCAGCAGAAGGACAGGGGTATACGAGCAGTACTTC
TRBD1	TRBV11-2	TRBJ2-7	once	CASSLYPGQSYEQYF	TGTGCCAGCAGCTTGTATCCGGGACAGTCCTACGAGCAGTACTTC
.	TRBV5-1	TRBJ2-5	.	CASSGPRETQYF	TGCGCCAGCAGCGGCCCCAGGGAGACCCAGTACTTC
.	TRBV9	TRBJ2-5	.	CASSVAPATRETQYF	TGTGCCAGCAGCGTAGCACCAGCGACGAGGGAGACCCAGTACTTC
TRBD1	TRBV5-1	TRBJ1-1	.	CASSQRPGTGDGEAFF	TGCGCCAGCAGCCAACGTCCCGGGACAGGGGACGGTGAAGCTTTCTTT
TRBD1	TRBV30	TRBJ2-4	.	CAWSRDRRAKNIQYF	TGTGCCTGGAGCCGGGACAGAAGAGCCAAAAACATTCAGTACTTC
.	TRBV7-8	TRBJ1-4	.	CASSPPGGNEKLFF	TGTGCCAGCAGCCCCCCGGGAGGTAATGAAAAACTGTTTTTT
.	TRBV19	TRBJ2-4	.	CASSTAGRTLAKNIQYF	TGTGCCAGTAGTACAGCCGGCAGGACACTAGCCAAAAACATTCAGTACTTC
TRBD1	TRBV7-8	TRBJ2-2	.	CASSSLGGQGATGELFF	TGTGCCAGCAGCTCCCTAGGGGGACAGGGGGCCACCGGGGAGCTGTTTTTT
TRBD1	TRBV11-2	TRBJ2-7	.	CASSFTGAYEQYF	TGTGCCAGCAGCTTCACAGGGGCGTACGAGCAGTACTTC
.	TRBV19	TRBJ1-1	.	CASPGPAIGQRTEAFF	TGTGCCAGCCCTGGCCCTGCAATCGGACAGAGAACTGAAGCTTTCTTT
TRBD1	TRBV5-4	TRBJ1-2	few	CASSLDRAVGYTF	TGTGCCAGCAGTTTAGACAGGGCCGTGGGCTACACCTTC
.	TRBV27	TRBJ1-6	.	CASSSYRAPYNSPLHF	TGTGCCAGCAGTTCCTACAGGGCGCCCTATAATTCACCCCTCCACTTT
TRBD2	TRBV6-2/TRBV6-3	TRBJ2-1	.	CASSISSGVYNEQFF	TGTGCCAGCAGTATTTCCAGCGGGGTCTACAATGAGCAGTTCTTC